The following is a T cell receptor (beta chain) sequence with its context. Its antigen is still unknown. This specimen includes other DNA sequences encoding the same CDR3. This sample was included in a study of PD-1 blockade in classical Hodgkin lymphoma. Background on the study: The patients were dosed with nivolumab 3 mg/kg, infused intravenously every 2 weeks. Study-wide points: Similar baseline diversity was found in complete responders and newly diagnosed patients.

CDR3 length: 13 residues. The germline V gene encodes CDR1 SGHTA and CDR2 FQGTGA. Trimming shortened V by 1 base and J by 1 base, and 4 bases separated the two germline ends. Each patient experienced a relapse that followed autologous stem cell transplantation, and brentuximab vedotin exposure varied. Profiled with immunoSEQ multiplex PCR; TCRdb holds only in-frame clones, not every one. This sample yields over 60,000 clones, of which 71% are seen a single time; approximately 9.9% belongs to the top ten. The sequenced sample was peripheral blood mononuclear cells (PBMCs), obtained before the second cycle of nivolumab. This chain connects TRBV7-3 to TRBJ2-5, with no clear D. This receptor was obtained from a human donor with classical Hodgkin lymphoma. This CDR3 is CASSLKVQETQYF. DNA for the CDR3: TGTGCCAGCAGCTTAAAAGTCCAAGAGACCCAGTACTTC.